These T cell receptor beta chains were read from a single sample in a study of T cell repertoires in cytomegalovirus infection. One entry per CDR3 protein, called by TCRdb with MiXCR from the reads. The sample lists about 150,000 distinct CDR3 sequences; around 22% were seen once. The sequencing input was PBMCs. The source is a human donor in good health (CMV status not recorded). Some clones in this sample may be carry-over from other donors' samples. CDR3s include the opening cysteine and the closing phenylalanine or tryptophan. Fields, in order: V gene, D gene, clone size, J gene, CDR3 DNA, CDR3 protein. D genes are given only for firm matches. Clone size is stated in some rows and not others, as once, few, many or a class when expanded.

>TRBV28|TRBD1|-|TRBJ1-5
TGTGCCAGCAGTTGGGACAGACTCGATCAGCCCCAGCATTTT
CASSWDRLDQPQHF
>TRBV9|-|-|TRBJ1-6
TGTGCCAGCAGCGCCCCACCGGGACGGGATAATTCACCCCTCCACTTT
CASSAPPGRDNSPLHF
>TRBV6-5|-|few|TRBJ1-4
TGTGCCAGCAGTTACGGGACATATGAAAAACTGTTTTTT
CASSYGTYEKLFF
>TRBV11-2|-|many|TRBJ2-2
TGTGCCAGCAGCCTCTCCCACGAAGGTGCCGGGGAGCTGTTTTTT
CASSLSHEGAGELFF
>TRBV7-2|-|many|TRBJ1-1
TGTGCCAGCACTTTAAGTACAAACACTGAAGCTTTCTTT
CASTLSTNTEAFF
>TRBV27|TRBD1|few|TRBJ2-5
TGTGCCAGCAGTGCCTCACAGGGGCCCCAAGAGACCCAGTACTTC
CASSASQGPQETQYF
>TRBV5-5|-|-|TRBJ2-7
TGTGCCAGCAGCTCCTCCCCCAGGGCGGGCGAGCAGTACTTC
CASSSSPRAGEQYF
>TRBV28|-|many|TRBJ2-7
TGTGCCAGCAGTCTGGCACCTTCTTACGAGCAGTACTTC
CASSLAPSYEQYF
>TRBV28|TRBD1|few|TRBJ1-6
TGTGCCAGCAGGGATACAGGGGGACGGACTCCCCCCCTCCACTTT
CASRDTGGRTPPLHF
>TRBV7-9|TRBD1|-|TRBJ1-2
TGTGCCAGCAGTCTTGGACAGGGGGGAGGCTACACCTTC
CASSLGQGGGYTF
>TRBV27|-|few|TRBJ2-3
TGTGCCAGCAACGGGCGGAGACGCACAGATACGCAGTATTTT
CASNGRRRTDTQYF
>TRBV29-1|-|few|TRBJ2-3
TGCAGCGTTCGCAGGGCGTCTGAGGCAGATACGCAGTATTTT
CSVRRASEADTQYF
>TRBV28|-|many|TRBJ1-4
TGTGCCAGCAGTTTTCAGGGGTCTAATGAAAAACTGTTTTTT
CASSFQGSNEKLFF
>TRBV20-1|-|-|TRBJ2-5
TGCAGTGCTAGAGAAGACGGGGGGCCCTACCAGGAGACCCAGTACTTC
CSAREDGGPYQETQYF
>TRBV11-2|-|few|TRBJ2-2
TGTGCCAGCAGCGTCGGGGGCGGGGAGCTGTTTTTT
CASSVGGGELFF
>TRBV7-3|TRBD2|many|TRBJ2-7
TGTGCCAGCAGCCGGACTAGTGGTATGGACGAGCAGTACTTC
CASSRTSGMDEQYF
>TRBV19|-|-|TRBJ1-5
TGTGCCAGTAGTATGCCGGTAGGGGACGGAAAACAGCCCCAGCATTTT
CASSMPVGDGKQPQHF
>TRBV11-2|-|-|TRBJ1-1
TGTGCCAGCAGCTTAGATCCGACAGTAAACACTGAAGCTTTCTTT
CASSLDPTVNTEAFF
>TRBV19|TRBD2|-|TRBJ2-3
TGTGCCAGTAGGATGGGACTAGCGGAGATCACAGATACGCAGTATTTT
CASRMGLAEITDTQYF
>TRBV28|TRBD2|few|TRBJ2-5
TGTGCCAGCAGTTTGGGCCCGGGACTAGGCCAAGAGACCCAGTACTTC
CASSLGPGLGQETQYF
>TRBV28|-|-|TRBJ2-7
TGTGCCAGCACCGGACAGTCCTACGAGCAGTACTTC
CASTGQSYEQYF
>TRBV28|TRBD2|-|TRBJ2-7
TGTGCCAGCAGTTACGGGGGGACCCTCTACGAGCAGTACTTC
CASSYGGTLYEQYF
>TRBV19|-|many|TRBJ1-2
TGTGCCAGTAGTATAGACGACAGTTCCTACTATGGCTACACCTTC
CASSIDDSSYYGYTF
>TRBV7-2|TRBD2|many|TRBJ2-3
TGTGCCAGCAGCGAGCGGGACTACTCAGATACGCAGTATTTT
CASSERDYSDTQYF
>TRBV6-6|-|once|TRBJ2-7
TGTGCCAGCAGTTACGGAGGTGGCGAGCAGTACTTC
CASSYGGGEQYF
>TRBV28|-|few|TRBJ2-4
TGTGCCAGCAAGAGAGGTTTAGCCAAAAACATTCAGTACTTC
CASKRGLAKNIQYF
>TRBV11-2|TRBD1|few|TRBJ1-2
TGTGCCAGCAGCATGGACAGGGGCGTAGATGGCTACACCTTC
CASSMDRGVDGYTF
>TRBV2|-|few|TRBJ1-1
TGTGCCAGCAGTGTTAAGGGCACTGAAGCTTTCTTT
CASSVKGTEAFF
>TRBV2|-|-|TRBJ1-2
TGTGCCCCCTCGAGGGGCTATGGCTACACCTTC
CAPSRGYGYTF
>TRBV7-8|TRBD2|many|TRBJ2-7
TGTGCCAGCAGCCCTACTAGCGGGCCCTACGAGCAGTACTTC
CASSPTSGPYEQYF
>TRBV7-6|TRBD2|many|TRBJ2-1
TGTGCCAGCAGCTTAGCCGGTCTAGCGGGAGCCTCCTACAATGAGCAGTTCTTC
CASSLAGLAGASYNEQFF
>TRBV7-8|TRBD1|many|TRBJ2-1
TGTGCCAGCAGCTTTGACAGGGGGAATGAGCAGTTCTTC
CASSFDRGNEQFF
>TRBV12-3/TRBV12-4|-|few|TRBJ1-5
TGTGCCAGCAGTGCCCTGGGACAGCCCCAGCATTTT
CASSALGQPQHF
>TRBV12-3/TRBV12-4|-|few|TRBJ2-5
TGTGCCAGCAATCGGGACTTAACTCAAGAGACCCAGTACTTC
CASNRDLTQETQYF
>TRBV11-2|-|-|TRBJ2-5
TGTGCCAGCAGCTGGGTAGACAGATCAGAGACCCAGTACTTC
CASSWVDRSETQYF
>TRBV27|TRBD1|few|TRBJ1-5
TGTGCCAGCAGTGGGGACAGGAATCAGCCCCAGCATTTT
CASSGDRNQPQHF
>TRBV6-1|-|few|TRBJ2-6
TGTGCCAGCAGTCGACGGGGTCTCTCTGGGGCCAACGTCCTGACTTTC
CASSRRGLSGANVLTF
>TRBV7-2|-|many|TRBJ1-2
TGTGCCAGCAGCTTAGCGAGAGAAACAAAGAATGGCTACACCTTC
CASSLARETKNGYTF
>TRBV11-2|-|few|TRBJ2-5
TGTGCCAGCAGCATCGGCGGGGAGACCCAGTACTTC
CASSIGGETQYF
>TRBV7-8|TRBD1|-|TRBJ1-6
TGTGCCGGCAGCTCGGGACAGGGAGTCTCACCCCTCCACTTT
CAGSSGQGVSPLHF